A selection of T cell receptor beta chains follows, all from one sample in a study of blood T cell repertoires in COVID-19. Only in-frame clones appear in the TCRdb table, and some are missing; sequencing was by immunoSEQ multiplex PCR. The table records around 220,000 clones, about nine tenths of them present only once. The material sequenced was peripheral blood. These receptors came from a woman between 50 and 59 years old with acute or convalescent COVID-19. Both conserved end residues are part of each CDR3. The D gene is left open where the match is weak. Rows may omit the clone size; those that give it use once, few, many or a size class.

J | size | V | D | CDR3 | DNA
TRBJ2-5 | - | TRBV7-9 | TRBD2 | CASSLPGTSGEETQYF | TGTGCCAGCAGCCTTCCTGGTACTAGCGGGGAAGAGACCCAGTACTTC
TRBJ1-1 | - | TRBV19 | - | CASSISPTGNTEAFF | TGTGCCAGTAGTATATCCCCGACGGGGAACACTGAAGCTTTCTTT
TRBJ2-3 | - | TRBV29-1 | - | CSLGSSGSTDTQYF | TGCAGCCTAGGCTCCAGCGGGAGCACAGATACGCAGTATTTT
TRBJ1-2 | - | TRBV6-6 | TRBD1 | CASSRQGDGYTF | TGTGCCAGCAGTAGACAGGGAGACGGCTACACCTTC
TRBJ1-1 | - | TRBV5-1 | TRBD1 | CASSPGQGAEAFF | TGCGCCAGCAGCCCCGGACAGGGGGCTGAAGCTTTCTTT
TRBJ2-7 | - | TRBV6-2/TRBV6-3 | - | CASSRDGSSYEQYF | TGTGCCAGCAGTCGGGACGGGAGCTCCTACGAGCAGTACTTC
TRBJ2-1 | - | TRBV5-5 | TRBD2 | CASSLGASGKVDEQFF | TGTGCCAGCAGCTTGGGAGCTAGCGGGAAAGTAGATGAGCAGTTCTTC
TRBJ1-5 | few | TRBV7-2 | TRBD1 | CASSSGTGGQPQHF | TGTGCCAGCAGCTCAGGGACAGGGGGGCAGCCCCAGCATTTT
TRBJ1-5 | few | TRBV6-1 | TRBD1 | CASSESDRGEPQHF | TGTGCCAGCAGTGAATCGGACAGGGGAGAGCCCCAGCATTTT
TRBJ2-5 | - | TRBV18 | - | CASSAGAQETQYF | TGTGCCAGCTCTGCGGGGGCCCAAGAGACCCAGTACTTC
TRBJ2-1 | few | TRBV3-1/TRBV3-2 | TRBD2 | CASSQDTAGGRKFF | TGTGCCAGCAGCCAAGATACGGCGGGGGGGCGAAAGTTCTTC
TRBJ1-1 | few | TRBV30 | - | CAWSAGGNEAFF | TGTGCCTGGAGTGCCGGGGGTAATGAAGCTTTCTTT
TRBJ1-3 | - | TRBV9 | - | CASSPGVNTIYF | TGTGCCAGCAGCCCGGGGGTAAACACCATATATTTT
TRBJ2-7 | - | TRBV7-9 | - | CASSSGHYEQYF | TGTGCCAGCAGCTCGGGACACTACGAGCAGTACTTC
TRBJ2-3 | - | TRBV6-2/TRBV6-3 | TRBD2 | CASSYPSGVGALAGDTDTQYF | TGTGCCAGCAGTTATCCTTCAGGGGTTGGGGCACTAGCGGGAGACACAGATACGCAGTATTTT
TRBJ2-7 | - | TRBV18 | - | CASSLQEGYEQYF | TGTGCCAGCTCACTACAGGAGGGGTACGAGCAGTACTTC
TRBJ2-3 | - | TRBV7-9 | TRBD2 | CASSTPGSGRATDTQYF | TGTGCCAGCAGCACCCCTGGGAGCGGGAGAGCCACAGATACGCAGTATTTT
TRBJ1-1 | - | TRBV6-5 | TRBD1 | CASRPQTGGATEAFF | TGTGCCAGCAGACCCCAGACAGGGGGTGCCACTGAAGCTTTCTTT
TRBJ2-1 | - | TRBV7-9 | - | CASSLEAGVVFNEQFF | TGTGCCAGCAGCTTAGAGGCAGGGGTCGTTTTCAATGAGCAGTTCTTC
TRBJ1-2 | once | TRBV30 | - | CAWRSSVDYGYTF | TGTGCCTGGAGGTCCAGTGTGGACTATGGCTACACCTTC
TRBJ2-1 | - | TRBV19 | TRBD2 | CASSPWTSGTNEQFF | TGTGCCAGTAGTCCGTGGACTAGCGGGACCAATGAGCAGTTCTTC
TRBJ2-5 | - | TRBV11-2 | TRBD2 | CASSLGTSGRLNVQETQYF | TGTGCCAGCAGCTTGGGGACTAGCGGGAGGCTCAATGTCCAAGAGACCCAGTACTTC
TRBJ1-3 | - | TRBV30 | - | CAWIGRPVDTIYF | TGTGCCTGGATTGGGAGACCCGTGGACACCATATATTTT
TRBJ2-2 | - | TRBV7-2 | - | CASSLGTWNTGELFF | TGTGCCAGCAGCCTCGGGACTTGGAACACCGGGGAGCTGTTTTTT
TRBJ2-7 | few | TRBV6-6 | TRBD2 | CASSGELGLAGIEQYF | TGTGCCAGCAGTGGAGAGCTGGGACTAGCGGGGATCGAGCAGTACTTC